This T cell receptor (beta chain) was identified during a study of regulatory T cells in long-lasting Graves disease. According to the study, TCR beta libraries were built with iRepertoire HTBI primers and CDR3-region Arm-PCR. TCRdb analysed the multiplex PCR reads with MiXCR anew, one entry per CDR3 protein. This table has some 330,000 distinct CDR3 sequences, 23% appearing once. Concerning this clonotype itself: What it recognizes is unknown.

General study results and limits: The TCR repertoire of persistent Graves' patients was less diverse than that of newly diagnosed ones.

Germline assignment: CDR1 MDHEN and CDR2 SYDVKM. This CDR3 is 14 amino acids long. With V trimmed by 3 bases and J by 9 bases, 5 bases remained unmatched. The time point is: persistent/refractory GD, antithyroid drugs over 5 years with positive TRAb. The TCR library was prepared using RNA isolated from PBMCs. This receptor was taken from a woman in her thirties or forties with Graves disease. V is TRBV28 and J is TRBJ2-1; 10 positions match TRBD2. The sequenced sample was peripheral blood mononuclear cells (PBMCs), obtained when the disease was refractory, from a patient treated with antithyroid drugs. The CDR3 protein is CASSLASGSIEQFF. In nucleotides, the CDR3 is TGTGCCAGCAGTTTGGCTAGCGGGAGTATTGAGCAGTTCTTC.